One sample yielded the 18 T cell receptor beta chains listed below, sequenced in a study of Ad26.COV2.S vaccination and SARS-CoV-2 variants. Libraries were prepared by immunoSEQ multiplex PCR; TCRdb keeps only in-frame clonotypes and omits some of them. The repertoire holds more than 400,000 clones, around 92% seen once, with 1.5% to 2% in the top ten. The treatment: 15 to 20 received Ad26.COV2.S at low or high dose, single or two shots; about 5 received placebo; per-sample allocation not given. The samples date from day 63 after the first vaccine or placebo injection. Material: peripheral blood, obtained in a trial of Ad26.COV2.S vaccine versus placebo. Receptors originate from a person between 18 and 65 years old who received the Ad26.COV2.S COVID-19 vaccine or a placebo.

This rearrangement joins TRBV7-9 to TRBJ2-7; D possibly matches TRBD1 or TRBD2 (6 bases each). Trimming left V 1 base short and J 3 bases short, with 10 bases between. CDR3 size: 14 residues. Looked up from germline, CDR1 is SEHNR and CDR2 is FQNEAQ (reference sequence). The CDR3 region has the DNA TGTGCCAGCAGCTTAGGGGGGGCTCTCTACGAGCAGTACTTC. Protein: CASSLGGALYEQYF. The full variable domain, rest sourced from reference TRBV7-9 and TRBJ2-7, is DTGVSQNPRHKITKRGQNVTFRCDPISEHNRLYWYRQTLGQGPEFLTYFQNEAQLEKSRLLSDRFSAERPKGSFSTLEIQRTEQGDSAMYLCASSLGGALYEQYFGPGTRLTVT.

The chain is built from TRBV9 and TRBJ2-7, with TRBD1 identical over 7 bases. The germline gives CDR1 SGDLS, CDR2 YYNGEE. J was trimmed by 1 base and V by 2 bases; bases with no gene match: 6. CDR3 size: 15 residues. The CDR3 DNA is TGTGCCAGCAGCGTCGGGACAGCCGGTTCCTACGAGCAGTACTTC. It translates to CASSVGTAGSYEQYF.

The chain combines TRBV2 with TRBJ1-5; a weak D match, TRBD1 (5 bases). Trimming pared 8 bases from V and 3 bases from J, leaving 14 bases between. Per the germline V gene, CDR1 is SNHLY and CDR2 is FYNNEI. The CDR3 spans 14 residues. CDR3 amino acids: CASGDYGANQPQHF. CDR3 sequence (DNA): TGTGCCAGCGGGGACTACGGGGCCAATCAGCCCCAGCATTTT.

This chain uses TRBV5-1 with TRBJ2-2; D possibly corresponds to TRBD2 (5 bases). The V end was cut by 2 bases, the J end by 3 bases, with 14 bases between. Germline CDR1 is SGHRS and CDR2 is YFSETQ. The CDR3 spans 16 residues. The CDR3 loop is CASSFYIEGHTGELFF. In nucleotides, the CDR3 is TGCGCCAGCAGCTTTTATATAGAGGGCCACACCGGGGAGCTGTTTTTT.

The V gene is TRBV7-9, the J gene TRBJ2-3; 7 bases are a match to TRBD2. CDR1 is SEHNR and CDR2 is FQNEAQ in the germline V gene (reference sequence). The V segment lost 4 bases and the J segment 2 bases; nucleotides outside the gene matches: 6. This CDR3 has 15 amino acids. In nucleotides, the CDR3 is TGTGCCAGCAGCTCCGCGGGACTATACACAGATACGCAGTATTTT. Amino acid sequence: CASSSAGLYTDTQYF.

The V call is TRBV6-5, the J call TRBJ1-5; no reliable D call. The CDR3 has 13 amino acids. Trimming removed 10 bases at V and 4 bases at J, with 14 bases between. Germline lookup yields CDR1 MNHEY and CDR2 SVGAGI. The CDR3 sequence: CATFTSANQPQHF. CDR3 DNA sequence: TGTGCCACTTTTACTTCGGCAAATCAGCCCCAGCATTTT.

The rearrangement uses TRBV7-9 and TRBJ2-5; 14 nucleotides line up with TRBD2. V shed 5 bases, J shed 4 bases, and the junction held 3 bases outside the gene matches. The length of the CDR3 is 15 residues. Germline assignment: CDR1 SEHNR and CDR2 FQNEAQ (reference sequence). The CDR3: CASSRGLAGVETQYF. DNA for the CDR3: TGTGCCAGCAGCAGGGGACTAGCGGGGGTAGAGACCCAGTACTTC.

Only one count was recorded for this clone. The chain carries TRBV23-1 and TRBJ2-3, with no clear D. TRBV23-1 is marked as an open reading frame, function uncertain. V lost 8 bases, J lost 6 bases, and 9 bases lay in between. CDR3 length: 11 amino acids. CDR3 coding DNA: TGCGCCAGCTGTATCTCGGATACGCAGTATTTT. This gives the protein CASCISDTQYF.

The chain joins TRBV7-9 to TRBJ1-2; D not certain. This CDR3 comprises 11 residues. V dropped 4 bases and J dropped 8 bases, with 8 bases sitting between them. From germline, CDR1 is SEHNR and CDR2 FQNEAQ (reference sequence). CDR3 in DNA: TGTGCCAGCAGCTCCCTTGTCGGCTACACCTTC. Translated, it gives CASSSLVGYTF.

This clone came up once. The chain employs TRBV19 and TRBJ2-7; D ambiguous. Germline-derived CDR1 and CDR2 are LNHDA and SQIVND (reference sequence). Trimming left V 3 bases short and J 3 bases short, with 18 bases between. This CDR3 comprises 16 residues. CDR3 in DNA: TGTGCCAGTAGTATGGTGGGCCCGCGAGGCCGCTACGAGCAGTACTTC. As protein: CASSMVGPRGRYEQYF.

The chain uses TRBV11-2 and TRBJ2-5; D gene unclear. The length of the CDR3 is 14 residues. Germline values: CDR1 SGHAT, CDR2 FQNNGV. The V gene lost 6 bases and the J gene lost 2 bases, with 13 bases spanning the gap. In DNA, the CDR3 is TGTGCCAGCAGGCCGACTCAGATTCAAGAGACCCAGTACTTC. Amino acid sequence: CASRPTQIQETQYF. The variable domain in full, with the rest retrieved from reference TRBV11-2 and TRBJ2-5, is EAGVAQSPRYKIIEKRQSVAFWCNPISGHATLYWYQQILGQGPKLLIQFQNNGVVDDSQLPKDRFSAERLKGVDSTLKIQPAKLEDSAVYLCASRPTQIQETQYFGPGTRLLVL.

This clone was observed a few times. The chain carries TRBV7-9 and TRBJ1-1, with D perhaps TRBD1 (5 bases). This CDR3 is 19 amino acids long. V was clipped by 5 bases and J by 0 bases, with 25 bases between them. The germline gives CDR1 SEHNR, CDR2 FQNEAQ (reference sequence). CDR3 coding DNA: TGTGCCAGCAGCCCCGACATCCGCCCTCCCCGGGGCATGAACACTGAAGCTTTCTTT. Translating it yields CASSPDIRPPRGMNTEAFF.

This chain joins TRBV4-1 and TRBJ2-7; tentative D call: TRBD1 (6 bases). Germline V gene data show CDR1 as MGHRA and CDR2 as YSYEKL. This CDR3 is 15 amino acids long. The V and J ends lost 1 base and 0 bases respectively, with 10 bases between them. The CDR3 DNA sequence: TGCGCCAGCAGCCAAGTGACAGGATTCTCCTACGAGCAGTACTTC. This encodes CASSQVTGFSYEQYF.

The J gene is TRBJ2-7, the V gene TRBV7-2; D possibly corresponds to TRBD2 (6 bases). The CDR3 length is 16 residues. Germline V gene data show CDR1 as SGHTA and CDR2 as FQGNSA. Trimming stripped 1 base from V and 0 bases from J, with 13 bases between. The CDR3 coding sequence is TGTGCCAGCAGCTTAGGCAGCGGGCTCGACTCCTACGAGCAGTACTTC. Its translation is CASSLGSGLDSYEQYF.

The J gene is TRBJ2-3, the V gene TRBV6-6; D might be TRBD2 (6 bases). Per the germline V gene, CDR1 is MNHNY and CDR2 is SVGAGI (reference sequence). V shed 4 bases and J shed 0 bases, with 8 bases lying between them. CDR3 size: 14 residues. CDR3 sequence (DNA): TGTGCCAGCAGTTGGCGGGGAAGCACAGATACGCAGTATTTT. Amino acids: CASSWRGSTDTQYF.

V and J are TRBV19 and TRBJ2-5, with 8 bases matching TRBD2. CDR3 length: 15 amino acids. Looked up from germline, CDR1 is LNHDA and CDR2 is SQIVND (reference sequence). V lost 5 bases and J lost 1; bases outside the gene matches: 6. The CDR3 sequence is CASSRSGGAQETQYF. CDR3 in DNA: TGTGCCAGTAGTCGCAGCGGGGGTGCCCAAGAGACCCAGTACTTC.

The chain carries TRBV10-3 and TRBJ1-6, with D uncertain. Germline assignment: CDR1 ENHRY and CDR2 SYGVKD. V was cut by 0 bases and J by 10 bases, with 4 bases left in between. The CDR3 sequence is 12 residues long. The CDR3 coding sequence is TGTGCCATCAGTGAGTCGGGGTCACCCCTCCACTTT. Protein product: CAISESGSPLHF.

The chain joins TRBV27 to TRBJ2-2, with unresolved D. The V gene lost 6 bases and the J gene lost 9 bases, with 11 bases spanning the gap. The length of the CDR3 is 12 residues. From germline, CDR1 is MNHEY and CDR2 SMNVEV (reference sequence). As DNA, the CDR3 is TGTGCCAGCAGGGGGATCAGTTGGGAGCTGTTTTTT. Its translation is CASRGISWELFF.